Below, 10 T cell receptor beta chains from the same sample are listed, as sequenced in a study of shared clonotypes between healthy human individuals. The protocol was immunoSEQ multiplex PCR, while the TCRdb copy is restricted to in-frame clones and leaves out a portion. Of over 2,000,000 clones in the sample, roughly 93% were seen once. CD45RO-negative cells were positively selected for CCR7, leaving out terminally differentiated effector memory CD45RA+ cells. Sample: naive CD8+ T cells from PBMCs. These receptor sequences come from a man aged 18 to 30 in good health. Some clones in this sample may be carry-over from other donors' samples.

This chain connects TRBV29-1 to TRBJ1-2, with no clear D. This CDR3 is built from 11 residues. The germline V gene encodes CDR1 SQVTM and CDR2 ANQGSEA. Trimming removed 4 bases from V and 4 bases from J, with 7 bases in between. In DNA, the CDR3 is TGCAGCGTTGCCAGCATCTATGGCTACACCTTC. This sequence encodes CSVASIYGYTF. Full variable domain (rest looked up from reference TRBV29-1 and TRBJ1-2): SAVISQKPSRDICQRGTSLTIQCQVDSQVTMMFWYRQQPGQSLTLIATANQGSEATYESGFVIDKFPISRPNLTFSTLTVSNMSPEDSSIYLCSVASIYGYTFGSGTRLTVV.

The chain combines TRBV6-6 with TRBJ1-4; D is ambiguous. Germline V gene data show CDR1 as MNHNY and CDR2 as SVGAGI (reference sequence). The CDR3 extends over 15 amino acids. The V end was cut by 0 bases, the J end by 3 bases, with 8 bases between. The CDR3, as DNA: TGTGCCAGCAGTTACTCCGCGGGTGCTAATGAAAAACTGTTTTTT. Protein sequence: CASSYSAGANEKLFF.

CDR3 amino acids: CASSFKGGSTEAFF. The DNA of the CDR3 is TGCGCCAGCAGCTTTAAGGGGGGGAGCACTGAAGCTTTCTTT. This chain links TRBV5-1 with TRBJ1-1, with a tentative D call TRBD1 (6 bases). The V gene's germline CDR1 is SGHRS and CDR2 YFSETQ. Trimming shortened V by 2 bases and J by 4 bases, and 12 bases separated the two germline ends. CDR3 size: 14 residues.

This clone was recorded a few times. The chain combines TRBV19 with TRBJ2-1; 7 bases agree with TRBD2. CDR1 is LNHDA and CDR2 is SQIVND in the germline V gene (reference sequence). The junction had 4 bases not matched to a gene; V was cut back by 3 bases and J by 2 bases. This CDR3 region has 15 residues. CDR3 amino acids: CASSMFSGPYNEQFF. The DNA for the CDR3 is TGTGCCAGTAGTATGTTTAGCGGGCCCTACAATGAGCAGTTCTTC.

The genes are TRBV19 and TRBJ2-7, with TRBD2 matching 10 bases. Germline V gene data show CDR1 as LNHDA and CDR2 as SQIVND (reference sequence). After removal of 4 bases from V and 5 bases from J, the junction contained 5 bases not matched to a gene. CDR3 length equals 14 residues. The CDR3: CASSTSGREDEQYF. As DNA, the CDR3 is TGTGCCAGTAGTACTAGCGGGAGAGAGGACGAGCAGTACTTC. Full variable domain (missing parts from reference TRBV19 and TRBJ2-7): DGGITQSPKYLFRKEGQNVTLSCEQNLNHDAMYWYRQDPGQGLRLIYYSQIVNDFQKGDIAEGYSVSREKKESFPLTVTSAQKNPTAFYLCASSTSGREDEQYFGPGTRLTVT.

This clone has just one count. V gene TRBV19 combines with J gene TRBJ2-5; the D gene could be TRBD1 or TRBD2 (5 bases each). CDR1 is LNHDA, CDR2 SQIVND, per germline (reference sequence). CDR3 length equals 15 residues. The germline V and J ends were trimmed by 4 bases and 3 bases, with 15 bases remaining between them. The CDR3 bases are TGTGCCAGTAGTAACGCAGGGACCGCGGAAGAGACCCAGTACTTC. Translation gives CASSNAGTAEETQYF.

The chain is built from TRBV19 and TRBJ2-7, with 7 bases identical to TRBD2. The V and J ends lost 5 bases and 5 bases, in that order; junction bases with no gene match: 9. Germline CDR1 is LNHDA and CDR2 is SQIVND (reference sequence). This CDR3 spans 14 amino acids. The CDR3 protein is CASSSTGGADEQYF. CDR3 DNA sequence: TGTGCCAGTAGTTCGACGGGGGGAGCTGACGAGCAGTACTTC.

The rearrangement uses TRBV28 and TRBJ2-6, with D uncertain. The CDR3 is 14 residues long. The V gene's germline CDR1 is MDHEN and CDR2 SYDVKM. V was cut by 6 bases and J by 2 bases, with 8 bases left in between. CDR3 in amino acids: CASSQDTGANVLTF. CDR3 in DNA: TGTGCCAGCAGCCAGGATACTGGGGCCAACGTCCTGACTTTC.

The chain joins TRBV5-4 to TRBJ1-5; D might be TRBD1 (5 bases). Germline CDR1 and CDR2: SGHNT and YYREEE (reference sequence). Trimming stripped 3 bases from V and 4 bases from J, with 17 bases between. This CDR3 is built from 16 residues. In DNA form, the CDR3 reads TGTGCCAGCAGCTGGGACTCCGGGGCCAAGAATCAGCCCCAGCATTTT. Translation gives CASSWDSGAKNQPQHF.

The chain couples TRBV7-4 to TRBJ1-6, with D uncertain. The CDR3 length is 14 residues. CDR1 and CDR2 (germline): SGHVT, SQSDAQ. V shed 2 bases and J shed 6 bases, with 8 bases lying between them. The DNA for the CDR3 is TGTGCCAGCAGCTTAACGAGGAGTAATTCACCCCTCCACTTT. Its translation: CASSLTRSNSPLHF.